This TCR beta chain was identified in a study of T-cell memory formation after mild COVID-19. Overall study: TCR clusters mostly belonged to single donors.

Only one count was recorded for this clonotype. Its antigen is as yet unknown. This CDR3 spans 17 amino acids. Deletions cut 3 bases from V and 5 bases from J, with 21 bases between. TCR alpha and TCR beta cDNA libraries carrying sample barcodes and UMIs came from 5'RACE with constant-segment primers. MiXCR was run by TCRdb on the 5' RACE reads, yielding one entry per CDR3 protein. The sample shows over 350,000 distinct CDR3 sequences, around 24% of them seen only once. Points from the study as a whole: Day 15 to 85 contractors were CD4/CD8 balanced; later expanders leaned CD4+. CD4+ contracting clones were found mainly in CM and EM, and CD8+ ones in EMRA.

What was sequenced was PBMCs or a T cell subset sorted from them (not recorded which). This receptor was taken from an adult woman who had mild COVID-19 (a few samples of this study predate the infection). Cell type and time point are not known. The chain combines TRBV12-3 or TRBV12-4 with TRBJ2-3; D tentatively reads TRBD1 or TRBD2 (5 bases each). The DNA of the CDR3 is TGTGCCAGCAGTTTTCGGGGCCAGGGCAATAGTGGAGATACGCAGTATTTT. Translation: CASSFRGQGNSGDTQYF.